A selection of T cell receptor beta chains follows, all from one sample in a study of regulatory T cells in long-lasting Graves disease. TCRdb ran MiXCR on the multiplex PCR reads and lists one entry per CDR3 protein. The data contain approximately 470,000 distinct CDR3 sequences, around 16% of them singletons. These data are also associated with another study on T cells in Graves' hyperthyroidism and ophthalmopathy.

Sequenced material: peripheral blood mononuclear cells (PBMCs), taken at new diagnosis, from a patient treated with antithyroid drugs. These receptors were obtained from a man aged 35 to 55 with Graves disease. The CDR3 runs from the conserved cysteine through the conserved F or W. The D gene is left open where the match is weak. Part of the rows lack a size; the others show once, few, many or a class for expanded clones.

j_gene,d_gene,abundance,v_gene,CDR3aa,CDR3nt
TRBJ2-1,TRBD2,many,TRBV5-1,CASSLLAGGAGEQFF,TGCGCCAGCAGCTTGTTAGCGGGAGGAGCTGGTGAGCAGTTCTTC
TRBJ1-1,-,-,TRBV6-1,CATGLLNTEAFF,TGTGCCACCGGACTATTGAACACTGAAGCTTTCTTT
TRBJ2-7,-,many,TRBV7-9,CASSSGGDRSYEQYF,TGTGCCAGCAGCTCCGGAGGGGACCGCTCCTACGAGCAGTACTTC
TRBJ2-1,-,-,TRBV9,CASSARPWTDEQFF,TGTGCCAGCAGCGCCCGTCCATGGACCGATGAGCAGTTCTTC
TRBJ2-5,-,-,TRBV5-5,CASSFDYNLETQYF,TGTGCCAGCAGCTTTGACTACAACTTAGAGACCCAGTACTTC
TRBJ1-4,-,few,TRBV5-1,CASQGRTNEKLFF,TGCGCCAGCCAGGGGAGAACTAATGAAAAACTGTTTTTT
TRBJ2-7,TRBD2,-,TRBV29-1,CSVEVWEGYEQYF,TGCAGCGTTGAGGTTTGGGAGGGGTACGAGCAGTACTTC
TRBJ2-1,-,-,TRBV4-1,CASSRISPDEQFF,TGCGCCAGCAGCCGTATCTCCCCTGATGAGCAGTTCTTC
TRBJ1-1,-,-,TRBV5-1,CASSLGLFGSDTEAFF,TGCGCCAGCAGCTTGGGTTTGTTTGGTTCGGACACTGAAGCTTTCTTT
TRBJ2-6,-,-,TRBV24-1,CATSEPNGGANVLTF,TGTGCCACCAGTGAACCAAACGGTGGGGCCAACGTCCTGACTTTC
TRBJ1-6,TRBD1,few,TRBV10-3,CAISESRGHNSPLHF,TGTGCCATCAGTGAGTCAAGGGGGCATAATTCACCCCTCCACTTT
TRBJ1-4,TRBD1,many,TRBV2,CASSFDRVPTNEKLFF,TGTGCCAGCAGTTTTGACAGGGTCCCAACTAATGAAAAACTGTTTTTT
TRBJ2-1,TRBD2,many,TRBV24-1,CATSDSTSVFNEQFF,TGTGCCACCAGTGATTCGACTAGCGTATTCAATGAGCAGTTCTTC
TRBJ2-5,-,many,TRBV7-9,CASSLAKRRSGETQYF,TGTGCCAGCAGCCTGGCGAAGAGGAGATCAGGAGAGACCCAGTACTTC
TRBJ2-7,-,many,TRBV5-1,CASSSETATGVYEQYF,TGCGCCAGCAGCTCCGAAACAGCGACAGGTGTCTACGAGCAGTACTTC
TRBJ1-5,-,many,TRBV28,CASKGQYSNQPQHF,TGTGCCAGCAAAGGCCAGTATAGCAATCAGCCCCAGCATTTT
TRBJ2-3,-,-,TRBV7-9,CASSLRRTSKDTQYF,TGTGCCAGCAGCTTACGACGGACAAGCAAAGATACGCAGTATTTT
TRBJ2-7,TRBD1,-,TRBV6-6,CASSYSISGELARGPSTYEQYF,TGTGCCAGCAGTTACTCGATTTCGGGAGAGTTGGCCAGGGGGCCTTCCACTTACGAGCAGTACTTC
TRBJ1-2,-,many,TRBV28,CASSIFPTASYGYTF,TGTGCCAGCAGCATCTTCCCCACAGCCTCCTATGGCTACACCTTC
TRBJ2-1,TRBD2,-,TRBV24-1,CATRGGRGYNEQFF,TGTGCCACCAGAGGCGGGAGGGGTTACAATGAGCAGTTCTTC
TRBJ2-1,-,-,TRBV6-5,CASSYSSTETYNEQFF,TGTGCCAGCAGTTACTCATCTACTGAAACCTACAATGAGCAGTTCTTC